In its sample, the clone carrying this T cell receptor beta chain was seen a few times. As yet, its antigen is unknown. At one end the junction does not follow the germline gene, possibly because of a read error. These data come from a study of CD8 T cell repertoires and HIV-1 epitope variants. CDR1 is SEHNR, CDR2 FQNEAQ, per germline (reference sequence). CDR3 length: 13 amino acids. Sequencing used immunoSEQ multiplex PCR; TCRdb keeps in-frame clones, though not all of them. The data show fewer than 2,000 clones, with 69% seen just once and about 40% held by the top ten. This clonotype was obtained from a male donor with HIV. The sequencing sample was made of cultured CD8+ T cells derived from PBMCs. This sequence joins TRBV7-9 and TRBJ2-7; 9 nucleotides agree with TRBD2. The CDR3 loop is CASSLEGASGISF. For the CDR3, the DNA is TGTGCCAGCAGCTTAGAAGGGGCTAGCGGGATAAGCTTC.